The 2 T cell receptor beta chains below were found in one sample sequenced in a study of blood T cell repertoires in COVID-19. The assay was immunoSEQ multiplex PCR, and TCRdb's table has in-frame clones only and misses some. The sample includes 180,000 or so clones, approximately 85% of them seen just once. The specimen was PBMCs or T cells enriched from blood (not recorded which). The receptors come from a man between 40 and 49 years old who had recovered from COVID-19.

The J gene is TRBJ2-7, the V gene TRBV27; 8 positions match TRBD1. After removal of 5 bases from V and 6 bases from J, the junction contained 3 bases not matched to a gene. The germline gives CDR1 MNHEY, CDR2 SMNVEV (reference sequence). CDR3 length equals 12 residues. The CDR3 loop reads CASSPTGAEQYF. Written as DNA, the CDR3 is TGTGCCAGCAGTCCGACAGGGGCCGAGCAGTACTTC.

The chain joins TRBV6-5 to TRBJ1-1; the D is unclear. V lost 10 bases to trimming and J lost 3 bases, with 12 bases between them. The length of the CDR3 is 12 residues. The germline V gene encodes CDR1 MNHEY and CDR2 SVGAGI. CDR3 bases: TGTGCCACGAAACAGATGTACACTGAAGCTTTCTTT. It specifies CATKQMYTEAFF.